The clone carrying this TCR beta chain was counted only a few times. The protocol was immunoSEQ multiplex PCR, while the TCRdb copy is restricted to in-frame clones and leaves out a portion. This sample has hundreds of thousands of clones, with roughly 90% found just once. These data originate in a study of cytomegalovirus exposure and HLA in healthy donors. V was shortened by 10 bases and J by 0 bases, with 14 bases between the two germline ends. Germline loops: CDR1 SGHKS, CDR2 YYEKEE (reference sequence). The CDR3 is 13 amino acids. The sequencing input was PBMCs. The genes are TRBV5-5 and TRBJ2-7; D might be TRBD1 (6 bases). This receptor was identified in a woman under 30 in good health and CMV-seronegative. CDR3 region: CASTSGDSYEQYF. The CDR3 region has the DNA TGTGCCTCGACATCAGGGGACTCCTACGAGCAGTACTTC.